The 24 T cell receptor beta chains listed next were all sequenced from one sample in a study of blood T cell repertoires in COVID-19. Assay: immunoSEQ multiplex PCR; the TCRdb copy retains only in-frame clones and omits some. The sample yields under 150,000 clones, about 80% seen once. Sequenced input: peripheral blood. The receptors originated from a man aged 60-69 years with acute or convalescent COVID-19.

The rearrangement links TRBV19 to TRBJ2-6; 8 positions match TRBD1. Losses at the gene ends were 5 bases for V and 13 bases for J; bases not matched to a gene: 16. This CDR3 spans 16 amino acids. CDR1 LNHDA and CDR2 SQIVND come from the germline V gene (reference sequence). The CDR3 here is CASSLLPGGTTVVLTF. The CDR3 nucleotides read TGTGCCAGTAGTCTCCTGCCAGGGGGCACTACGGTAGTCCTGACTTTC.

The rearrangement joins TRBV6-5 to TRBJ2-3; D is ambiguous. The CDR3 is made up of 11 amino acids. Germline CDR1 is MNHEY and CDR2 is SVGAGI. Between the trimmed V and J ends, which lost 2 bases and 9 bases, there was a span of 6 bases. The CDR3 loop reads CASSYVGTQYF. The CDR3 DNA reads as TGTGCCAGCAGTTACGTGGGCACGCAGTATTTT.

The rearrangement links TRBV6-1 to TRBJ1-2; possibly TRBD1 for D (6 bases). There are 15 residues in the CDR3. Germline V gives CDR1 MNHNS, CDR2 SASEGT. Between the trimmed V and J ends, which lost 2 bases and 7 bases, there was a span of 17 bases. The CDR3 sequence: CASSEPGHGISGYTF. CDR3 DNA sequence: TGTGCCAGCAGTGAACCGGGACATGGGATCTCTGGCTACACCTTC.

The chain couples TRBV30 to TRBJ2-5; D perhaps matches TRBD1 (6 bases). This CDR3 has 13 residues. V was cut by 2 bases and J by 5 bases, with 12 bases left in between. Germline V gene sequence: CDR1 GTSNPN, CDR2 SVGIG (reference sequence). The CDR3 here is CAWSLGAIETQYF. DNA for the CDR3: TGTGCCTGGAGTTTGGGGGCAATTGAGACCCAGTACTTC.

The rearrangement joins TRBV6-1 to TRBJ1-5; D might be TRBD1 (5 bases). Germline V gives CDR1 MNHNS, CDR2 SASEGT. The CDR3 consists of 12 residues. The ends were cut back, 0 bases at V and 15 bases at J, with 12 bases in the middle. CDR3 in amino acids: CASSEASGLSHF. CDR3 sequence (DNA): TGTGCCAGCAGTGAAGCTTCGGGACTTTCGCATTTT.

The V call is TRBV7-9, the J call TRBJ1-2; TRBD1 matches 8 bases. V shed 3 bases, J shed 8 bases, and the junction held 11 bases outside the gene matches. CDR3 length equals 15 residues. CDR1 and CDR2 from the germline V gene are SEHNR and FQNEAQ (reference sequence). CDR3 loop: CASSFIGTGVLGYTF. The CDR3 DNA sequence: TGTGCCAGCAGCTTTATCGGGACAGGTGTCTTAGGCTACACCTTC.

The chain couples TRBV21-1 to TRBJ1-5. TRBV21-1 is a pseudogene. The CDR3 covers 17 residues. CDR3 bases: TGTGCCAGCAGCAAAGAGGAGTTCTATCTACAATATCAGCCCCAGCATTTT. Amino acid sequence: CASSKEEFYLQYQPQHF.

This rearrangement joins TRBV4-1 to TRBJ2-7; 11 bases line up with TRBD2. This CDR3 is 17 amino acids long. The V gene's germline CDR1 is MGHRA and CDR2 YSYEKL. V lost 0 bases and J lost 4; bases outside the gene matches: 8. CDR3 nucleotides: TGCGCCAGCAGCCAAGATCCTAGCGGGAGGACCGCTTACGAGCAGTACTTC. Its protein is CASSQDPSGRTAYEQYF.

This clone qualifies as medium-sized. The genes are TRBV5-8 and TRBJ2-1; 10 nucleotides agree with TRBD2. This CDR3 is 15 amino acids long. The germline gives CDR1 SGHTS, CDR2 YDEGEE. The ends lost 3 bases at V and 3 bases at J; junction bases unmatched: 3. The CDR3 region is CASSSSSGGYNEQFF. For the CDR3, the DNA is TGTGCCAGCAGCTCCTCTAGCGGGGGCTACAATGAGCAGTTCTTC.

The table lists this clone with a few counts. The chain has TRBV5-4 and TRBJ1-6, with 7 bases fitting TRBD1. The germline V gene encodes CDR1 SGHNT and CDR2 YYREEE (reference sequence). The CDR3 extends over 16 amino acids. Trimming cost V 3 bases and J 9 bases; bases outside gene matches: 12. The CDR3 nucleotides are TGTGCCAGCAGCTCCCTCGCCACAGGGGCCCGTTCACCCCTCCACTTT. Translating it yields CASSSLATGARSPLHF.

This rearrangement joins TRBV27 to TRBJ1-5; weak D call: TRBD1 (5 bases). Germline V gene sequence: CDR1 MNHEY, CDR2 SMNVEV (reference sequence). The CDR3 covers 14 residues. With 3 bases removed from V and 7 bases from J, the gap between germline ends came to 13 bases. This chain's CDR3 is CASSLQGLGQPQHF. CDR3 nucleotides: TGTGCCAGCAGTTTGCAGGGTTTGGGCCAGCCCCAGCATTTT.

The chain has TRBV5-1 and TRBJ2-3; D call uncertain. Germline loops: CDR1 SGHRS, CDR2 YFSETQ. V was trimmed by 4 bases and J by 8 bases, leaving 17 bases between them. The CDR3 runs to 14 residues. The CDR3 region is CASSPTQTAGTQYF. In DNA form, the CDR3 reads TGCGCCAGCAGCCCCACTCAAACTGCCGGTACGCAGTATTTT.

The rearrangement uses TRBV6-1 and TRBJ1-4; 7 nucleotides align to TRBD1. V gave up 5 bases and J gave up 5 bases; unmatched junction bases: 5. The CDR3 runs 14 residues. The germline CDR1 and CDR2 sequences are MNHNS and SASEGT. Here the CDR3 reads CASSSGQINEKLFF. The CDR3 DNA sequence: TGTGCCAGCAGTTCGGGACAGATAAATGAAAAACTGTTTTTT.

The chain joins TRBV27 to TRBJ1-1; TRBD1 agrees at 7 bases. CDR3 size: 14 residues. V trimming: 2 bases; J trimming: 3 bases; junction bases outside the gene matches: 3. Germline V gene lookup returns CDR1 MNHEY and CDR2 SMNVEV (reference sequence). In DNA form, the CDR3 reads TGTGCCAGCAGTTTACAGGGGGTATACACTGAAGCTTTCTTT. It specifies CASSLQGVYTEAFF.

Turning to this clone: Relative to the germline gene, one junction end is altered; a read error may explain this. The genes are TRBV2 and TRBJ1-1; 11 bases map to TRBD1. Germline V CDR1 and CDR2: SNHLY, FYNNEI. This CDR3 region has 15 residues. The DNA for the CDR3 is TGTGCCAGCGGTGATTTGGACAGGGGGCCGAGTCGGGCTTTCTTT. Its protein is CASGDLDRGPSRAFF.

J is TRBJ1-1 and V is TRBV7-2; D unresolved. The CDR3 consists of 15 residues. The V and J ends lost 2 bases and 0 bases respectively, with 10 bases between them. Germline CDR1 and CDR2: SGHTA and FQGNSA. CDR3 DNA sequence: TGTGCCAGCAGCTTATACGCAGTGATGAACACTGAAGCTTTCTTT. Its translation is CASSLYAVMNTEAFF.

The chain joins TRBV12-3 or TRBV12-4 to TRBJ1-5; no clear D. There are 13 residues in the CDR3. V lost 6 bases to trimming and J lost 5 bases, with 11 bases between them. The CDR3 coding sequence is TGTGCCAGCAGCGATTATGAGGATCAGCCCCAGCATTTT. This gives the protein CASSDYEDQPQHF.

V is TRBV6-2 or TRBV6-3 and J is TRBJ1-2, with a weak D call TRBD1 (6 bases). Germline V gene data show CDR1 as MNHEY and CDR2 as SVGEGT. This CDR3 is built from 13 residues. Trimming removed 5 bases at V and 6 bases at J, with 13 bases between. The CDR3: CASSRPGQNGYTF. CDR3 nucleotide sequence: TGTGCCAGCAGTCGCCCCGGACAGAATGGCTACACCTTC.

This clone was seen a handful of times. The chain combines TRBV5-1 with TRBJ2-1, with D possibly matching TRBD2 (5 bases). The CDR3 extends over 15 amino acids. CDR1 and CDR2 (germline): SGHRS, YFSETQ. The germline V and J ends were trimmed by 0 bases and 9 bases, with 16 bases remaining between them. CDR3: CASSLETSGVAEQFF. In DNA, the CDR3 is TGCGCCAGCAGCTTGGAAACTAGTGGAGTAGCTGAGCAGTTCTTC.

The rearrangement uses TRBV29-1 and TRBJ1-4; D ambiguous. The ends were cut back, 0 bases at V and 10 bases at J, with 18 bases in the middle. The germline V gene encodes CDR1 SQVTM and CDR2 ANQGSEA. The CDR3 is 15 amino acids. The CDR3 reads CSVEDQAFGRVKLFF. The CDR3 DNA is TGCAGCGTTGAAGATCAAGCATTCGGGAGGGTAAAACTGTTTTTT.

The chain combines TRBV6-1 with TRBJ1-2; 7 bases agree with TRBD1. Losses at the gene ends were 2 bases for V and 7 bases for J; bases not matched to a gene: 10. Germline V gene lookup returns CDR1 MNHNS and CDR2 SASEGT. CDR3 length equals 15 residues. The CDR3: CASSELRQGVSGYTF. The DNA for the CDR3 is TGTGCCAGCAGTGAACTTCGACAGGGCGTAAGTGGCTACACCTTC.

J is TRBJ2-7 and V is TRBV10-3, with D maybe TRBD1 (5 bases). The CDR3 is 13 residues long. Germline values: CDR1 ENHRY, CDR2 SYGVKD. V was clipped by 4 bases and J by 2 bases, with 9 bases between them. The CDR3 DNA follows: TGTGCCATCAGTGGCCAGGGAACCTACGAGCAGTACTTC. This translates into CAISGQGTYEQYF.

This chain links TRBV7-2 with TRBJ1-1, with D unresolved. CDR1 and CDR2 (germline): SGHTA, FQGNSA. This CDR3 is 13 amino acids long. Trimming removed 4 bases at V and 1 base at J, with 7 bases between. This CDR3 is CASSSVRNTEAFF. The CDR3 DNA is TGTGCCAGCAGCTCCGTCAGGAACACTGAAGCTTTCTTT.

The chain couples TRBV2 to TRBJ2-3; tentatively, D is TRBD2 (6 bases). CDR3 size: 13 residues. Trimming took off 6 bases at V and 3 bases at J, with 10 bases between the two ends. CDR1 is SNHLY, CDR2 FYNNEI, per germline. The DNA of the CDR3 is TGTGCCAGCAGGACTAGACCAACAGATACGCAGTATTTT. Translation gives CASRTRPTDTQYF.